These 2 T cell receptor beta chains originate from one sample sequenced in a study of T-cell reconstitution after alpha-beta-depleted transplantation in children. Unique molecular identifiers were used to barcode this TCRbeta library. TCRdb fed the PCR reads into MiXCR, producing one record per CDR3 protein. The sample includes some 840,000 distinct CDR3 sequences, 16% seen only once; the top ten take under 6%. The sequences come from PBMCs, mostly from graft donor cells, collected 360 days after TCRalphabeta/CD19-depleted stem cell transplant. The receptors come from a male patient younger than 18 who had a stem cell transplant for acute lymphoblastic leukemia, so the T cells may come from the graft donor.

This clonotype was seen a single time. The chain has TRBV5-5 and TRBJ2-3; TRBD2 is a possible D gene (6 bases). The CDR3 covers 17 residues. Germline-derived CDR1 and CDR2 are SGHKS and YYEKEE (reference sequence). Deletions cut 5 bases from V and 4 bases from J, with 23 bases between. The CDR3 sequence is CASRSVWGRERADTQYF. The CDR3 region has the DNA TGTGCCAGCAGATCCGTGTGGGGCAGGGAGCGGGCAGATACGCAGTATTTT.

This clonotype was picked up many times. The V and J genes are TRBV12-3 or TRBV12-4 and TRBJ2-2; the D gene could be TRBD1 or TRBD2 (5 bases each). The CDR3 has 13 residues. V lost 3 bases and J lost 6, with 8 bases in between. The CDR3 protein is CASSLMGAGELFF. As DNA, the CDR3 is TGTGCCAGCAGTTTGATGGGGGCCGGGGAGCTGTTTTTT.